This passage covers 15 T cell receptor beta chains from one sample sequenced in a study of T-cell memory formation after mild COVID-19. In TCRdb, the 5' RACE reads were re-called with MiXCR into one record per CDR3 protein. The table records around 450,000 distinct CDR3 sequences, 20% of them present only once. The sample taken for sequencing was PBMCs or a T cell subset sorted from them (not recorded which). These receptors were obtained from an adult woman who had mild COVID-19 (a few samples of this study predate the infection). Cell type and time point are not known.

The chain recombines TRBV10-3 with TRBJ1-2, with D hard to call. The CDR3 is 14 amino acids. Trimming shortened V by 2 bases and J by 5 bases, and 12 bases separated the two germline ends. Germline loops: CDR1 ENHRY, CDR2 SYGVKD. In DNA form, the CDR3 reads TGTGCCATCAGTGAGAGTAACAGCCCGTATGGCTACACCTTC. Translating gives CAISESNSPYGYTF.

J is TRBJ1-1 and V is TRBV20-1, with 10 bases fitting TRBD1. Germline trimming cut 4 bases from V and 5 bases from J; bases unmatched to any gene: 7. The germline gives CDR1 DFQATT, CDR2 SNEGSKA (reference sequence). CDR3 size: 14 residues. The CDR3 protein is CSATHGTGETEAFF. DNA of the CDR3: TGCAGTGCTACACACGGGACAGGGGAAACTGAAGCTTTCTTT.

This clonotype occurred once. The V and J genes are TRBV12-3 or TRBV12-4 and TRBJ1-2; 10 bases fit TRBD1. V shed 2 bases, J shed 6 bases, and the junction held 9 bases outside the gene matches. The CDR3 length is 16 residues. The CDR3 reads CASSLSMTGGVDGYTF. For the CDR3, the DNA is TGTGCCAGCAGTTTATCCATGACAGGGGGCGTCGATGGCTACACCTTC.

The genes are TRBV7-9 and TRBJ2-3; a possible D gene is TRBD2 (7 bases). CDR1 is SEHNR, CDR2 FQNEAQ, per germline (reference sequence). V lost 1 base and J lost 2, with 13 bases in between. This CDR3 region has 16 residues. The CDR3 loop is CASSLGYGGHTDTQYF. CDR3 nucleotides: TGTGCCAGCAGCTTAGGCTACGGGGGGCACACAGATACGCAGTATTTT.

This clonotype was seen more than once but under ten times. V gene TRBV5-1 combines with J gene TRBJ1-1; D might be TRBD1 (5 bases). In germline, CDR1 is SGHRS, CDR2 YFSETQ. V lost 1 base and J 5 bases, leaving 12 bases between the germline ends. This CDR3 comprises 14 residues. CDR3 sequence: CASSLFGGGTEAFF. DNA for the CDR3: TGCGCCAGCAGCTTGTTCGGGGGAGGTACTGAAGCTTTCTTT.

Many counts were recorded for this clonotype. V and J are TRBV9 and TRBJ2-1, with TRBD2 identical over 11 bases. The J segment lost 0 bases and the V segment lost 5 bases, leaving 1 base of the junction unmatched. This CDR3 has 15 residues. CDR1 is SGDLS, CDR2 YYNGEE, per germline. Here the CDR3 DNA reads TGTGCCAGCAGTGGGACTAGCGGCTCCTACAATGAGCAGTTCTTC. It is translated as CASSGTSGSYNEQFF.

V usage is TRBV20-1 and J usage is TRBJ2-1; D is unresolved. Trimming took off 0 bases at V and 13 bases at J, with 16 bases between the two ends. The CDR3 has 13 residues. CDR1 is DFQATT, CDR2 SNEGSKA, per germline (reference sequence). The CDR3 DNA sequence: TGCAGTGCTAGAGATCTAAATAGGGTTACTCAGTTCTTC. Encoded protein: CSARDLNRVTQFF.

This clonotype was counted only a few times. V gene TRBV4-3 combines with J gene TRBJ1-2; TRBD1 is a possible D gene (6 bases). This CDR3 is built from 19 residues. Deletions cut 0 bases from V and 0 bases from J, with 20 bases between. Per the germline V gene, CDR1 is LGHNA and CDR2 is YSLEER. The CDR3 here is CASSQESKTGRQPNYGYTF. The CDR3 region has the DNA TGCGCCAGCAGCCAAGAGTCTAAAACAGGGAGGCAACCTAACTATGGCTACACCTTC.

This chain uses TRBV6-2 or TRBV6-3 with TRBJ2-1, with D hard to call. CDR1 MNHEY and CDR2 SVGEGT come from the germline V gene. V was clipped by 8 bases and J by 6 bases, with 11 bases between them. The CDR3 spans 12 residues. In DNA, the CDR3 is TGTGCCAGCTCAGGTAGAAGCAATGAGCAGTTCTTC. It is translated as CASSGRSNEQFF.

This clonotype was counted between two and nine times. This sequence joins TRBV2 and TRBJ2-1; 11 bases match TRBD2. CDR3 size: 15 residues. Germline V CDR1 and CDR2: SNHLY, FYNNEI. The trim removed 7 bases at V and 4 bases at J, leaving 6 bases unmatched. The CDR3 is CASKTGLAAYNEQFF. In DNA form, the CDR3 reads TGTGCCAGCAAAACGGGACTAGCGGCATACAATGAGCAGTTCTTC.

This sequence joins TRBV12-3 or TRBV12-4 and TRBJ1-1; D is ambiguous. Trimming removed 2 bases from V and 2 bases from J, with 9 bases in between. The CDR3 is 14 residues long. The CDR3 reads CASSLRVVNTEAFF. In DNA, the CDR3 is TGTGCCAGCAGTTTAAGGGTTGTTAACACTGAAGCTTTCTTT.

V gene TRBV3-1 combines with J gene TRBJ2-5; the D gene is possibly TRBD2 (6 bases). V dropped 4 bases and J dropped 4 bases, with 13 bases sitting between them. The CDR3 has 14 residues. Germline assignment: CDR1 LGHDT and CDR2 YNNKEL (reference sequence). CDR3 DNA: TGTGCCAGCAGCCCGCGACTAGTACGAGAGACCCAGTACTTC. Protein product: CASSPRLVRETQYF.

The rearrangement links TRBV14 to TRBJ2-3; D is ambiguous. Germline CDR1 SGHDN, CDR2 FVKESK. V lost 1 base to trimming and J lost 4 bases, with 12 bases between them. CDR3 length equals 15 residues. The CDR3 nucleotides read TGTGCCAGCAGCCAAGCTTCAGTGAGAGCAGATACGCAGTATTTT. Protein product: CASSQASVRADTQYF.

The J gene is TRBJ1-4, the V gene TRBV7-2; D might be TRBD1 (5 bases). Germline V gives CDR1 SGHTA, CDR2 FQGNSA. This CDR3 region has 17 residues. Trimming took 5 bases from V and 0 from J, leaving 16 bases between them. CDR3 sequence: CASSRHGTLATNEKLFF. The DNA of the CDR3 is TGTGCCAGCAGCCGACACGGGACTCTAGCAACTAATGAAAAACTGTTTTTT. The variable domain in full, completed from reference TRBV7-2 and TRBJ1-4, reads GAGVSQSPSNKVTEKGKDVELRCDPISGHTALYWYRQSLGQGLEFLIYFQGNSAPDKSGLPSDRFSAERTGGSVSTLTIQRTQQEDSAVYLCASSRHGTLATNEKLFFGSGTQLSVL.

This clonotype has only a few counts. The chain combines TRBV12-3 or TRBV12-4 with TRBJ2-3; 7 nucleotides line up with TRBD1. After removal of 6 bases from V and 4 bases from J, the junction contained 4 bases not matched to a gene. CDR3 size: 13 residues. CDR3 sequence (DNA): TGTGCCAGCAGCGGACAGGTTTCAGATACGCAGTATTTT. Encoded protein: CASSGQVSDTQYF.